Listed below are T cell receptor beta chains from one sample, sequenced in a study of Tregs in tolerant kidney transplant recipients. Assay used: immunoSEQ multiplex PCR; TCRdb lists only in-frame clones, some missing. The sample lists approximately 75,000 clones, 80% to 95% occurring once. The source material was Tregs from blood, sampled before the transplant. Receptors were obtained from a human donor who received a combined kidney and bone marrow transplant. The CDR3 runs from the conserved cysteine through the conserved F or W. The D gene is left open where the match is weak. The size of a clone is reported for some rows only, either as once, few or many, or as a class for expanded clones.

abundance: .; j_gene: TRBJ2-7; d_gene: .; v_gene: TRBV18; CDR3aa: CASSPRTYEQYF; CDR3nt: TGTGCCAGCTCACCTCGGACTTACGAGCAGTACTTC
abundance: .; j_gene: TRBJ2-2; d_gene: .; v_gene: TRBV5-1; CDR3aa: CASSLGDYTGELFF; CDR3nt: TGCGCCAGCAGCTTAGGGGACTACACCGGGGAGCTGTTTTTT
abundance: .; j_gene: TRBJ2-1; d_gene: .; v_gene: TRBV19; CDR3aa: CASSIDSGPGGYNEQFF; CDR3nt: TGTGCCAGTAGTATAGATAGCGGTCCAGGGGGGTACAATGAGCAGTTCTTC
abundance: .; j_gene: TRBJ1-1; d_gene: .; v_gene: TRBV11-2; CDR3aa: CASSFGGTEAFF; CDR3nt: TGTGCCAGCAGCTTCGGGGGCACTGAAGCTTTCTTT
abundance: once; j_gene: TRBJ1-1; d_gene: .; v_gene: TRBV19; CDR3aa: CASHRQAHGTEAFF; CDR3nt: TGTGCCAGCCATAGACAGGCCCACGGCACTGAAGCTTTCTTT
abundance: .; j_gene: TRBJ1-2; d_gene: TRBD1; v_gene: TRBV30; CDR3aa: CAWSPDRAGGYTF; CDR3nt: TGTGCCTGGAGTCCCGACAGGGCGGGGGGCTACACCTTC
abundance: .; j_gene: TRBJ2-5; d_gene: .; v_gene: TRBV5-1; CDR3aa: CASSFRQEETQYF; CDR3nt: TGCGCCAGCAGCTTCAGACAGGAGGAGACCCAGTACTTC
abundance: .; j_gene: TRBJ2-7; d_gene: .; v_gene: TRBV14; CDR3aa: CASSQDFRGGPAHFREQYF; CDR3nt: TGTGCCAGCAGCCAAGATTTTCGCGGCGGCCCGGCGCACTTCCGCGAGCAGTACTTC
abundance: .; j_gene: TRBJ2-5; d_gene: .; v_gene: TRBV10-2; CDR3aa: CASSRGARGETQYF; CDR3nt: TGCGCCAGCAGTCGGGGGGCGCGAGGAGAGACCCAGTACTTC
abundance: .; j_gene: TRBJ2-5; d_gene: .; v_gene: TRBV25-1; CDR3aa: CASSPTGQETQYF; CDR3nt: TGTGCCAGCAGTCCGACAGGCCAAGAGACCCAGTACTTC
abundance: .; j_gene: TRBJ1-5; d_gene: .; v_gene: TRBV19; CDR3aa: CASSIQYQRNQPQHF; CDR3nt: TGTGCCAGTAGTATACAGTACCAGAGGAATCAGCCCCAGCATTTT
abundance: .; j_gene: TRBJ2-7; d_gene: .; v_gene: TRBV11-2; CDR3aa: CASSQGPVSSYEQYF; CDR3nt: TGTGCCAGCTCCCAGGGGCCTGTGAGCTCCTACGAGCAGTACTTC
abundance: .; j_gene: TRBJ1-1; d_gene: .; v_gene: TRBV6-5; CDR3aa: CASSYLTNTEAFF; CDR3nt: TGTGCCAGCAGTTACCTGACCAACACTGAAGCTTTCTTT
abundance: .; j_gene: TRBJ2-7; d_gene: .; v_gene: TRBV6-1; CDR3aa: CASRERDGAYEQYF; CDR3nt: TGTGCCAGCAGGGAGAGGGACGGAGCCTACGAGCAGTACTTC
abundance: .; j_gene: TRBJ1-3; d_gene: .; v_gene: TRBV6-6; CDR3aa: CASSSPGGRNTIYF; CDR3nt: TGTGCCAGCAGTTCTCCGGGAGGCAGAAACACCATATATTTT
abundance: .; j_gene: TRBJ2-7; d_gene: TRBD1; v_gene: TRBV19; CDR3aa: CASSATGGSYEQYF; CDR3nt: TGTGCCAGTAGTGCCACAGGGGGGTCCTACGAGCAGTACTTC
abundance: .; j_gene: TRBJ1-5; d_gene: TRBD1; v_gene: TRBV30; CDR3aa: CAWSVLGGSQPQHF; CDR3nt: TGTGCCTGGAGTGTACTAGGGGGCAGTCAGCCCCAGCATTTT
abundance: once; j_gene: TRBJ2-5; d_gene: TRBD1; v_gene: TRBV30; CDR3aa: CAWSDPTRDRSGKTQYF; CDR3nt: TGTGCCTGGAGTGACCCCACTAGGGACAGGAGTGGGAAGACCCAGTACTTC
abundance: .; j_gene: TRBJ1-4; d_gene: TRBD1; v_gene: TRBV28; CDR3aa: CASSPGTGQRNEKLFF; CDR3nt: TGTGCCAGCAGTCCCGGGACAGGGCAGAGGAATGAAAAACTGTTTTTT
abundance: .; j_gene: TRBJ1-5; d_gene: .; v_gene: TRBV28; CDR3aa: CATSRGQPQHF; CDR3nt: TGTGCCACCTCGCGGGGGCAGCCCCAGCATTTT
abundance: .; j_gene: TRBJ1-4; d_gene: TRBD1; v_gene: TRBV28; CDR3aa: CASSSPTGNSEKLFF; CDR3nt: TGTGCCAGCAGTTCCCCGACAGGGAACTCTGAAAAACTGTTTTTT
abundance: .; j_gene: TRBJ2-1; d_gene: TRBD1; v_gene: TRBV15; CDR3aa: CATSKGQLYNEQFF; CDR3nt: TGTGCCACCAGCAAGGGACAGCTATACAATGAGCAGTTCTTC
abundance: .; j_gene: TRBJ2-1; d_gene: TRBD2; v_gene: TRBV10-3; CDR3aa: CAISPSGGRAFNEQFF; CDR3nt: TGTGCCATCAGTCCCTCCGGCGGGAGGGCTTTCAATGAGCAGTTCTTC
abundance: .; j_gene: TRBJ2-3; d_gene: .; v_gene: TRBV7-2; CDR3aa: CASSLTGNGADTQYF; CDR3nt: TGTGCCAGCAGCTTAACAGGGAATGGGGCAGATACGCAGTATTTT
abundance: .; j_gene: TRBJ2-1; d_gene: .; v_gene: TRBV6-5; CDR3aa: CASSKRGTYNEQFF; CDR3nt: TGTGCCAGCAGTAAACGCGGGACATACAATGAGCAGTTCTTC
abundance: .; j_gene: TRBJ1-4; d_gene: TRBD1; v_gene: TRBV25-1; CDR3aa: CASSKDRAHEKLFF; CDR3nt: TGTGCCAGCAGTAAGGACAGGGCCCATGAAAAACTGTTTTTT
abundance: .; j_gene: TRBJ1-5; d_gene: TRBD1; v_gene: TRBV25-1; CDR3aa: CASTTNDRDYSNQPQHF; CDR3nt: TGTGCCAGCACCACAAATGACAGGGATTATAGCAATCAGCCCCAGCATTTT
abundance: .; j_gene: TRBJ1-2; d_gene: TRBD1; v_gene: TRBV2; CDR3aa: CASSERQGGNGYTF; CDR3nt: TGTGCCAGCAGTGAAAGACAGGGTGGGAATGGCTACACCTTC
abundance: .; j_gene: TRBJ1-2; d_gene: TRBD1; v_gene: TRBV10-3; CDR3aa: CAISAQGALNNYGYTF; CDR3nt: TGTGCCATCAGTGCACAGGGGGCCTTGAATAACTATGGCTACACCTTC